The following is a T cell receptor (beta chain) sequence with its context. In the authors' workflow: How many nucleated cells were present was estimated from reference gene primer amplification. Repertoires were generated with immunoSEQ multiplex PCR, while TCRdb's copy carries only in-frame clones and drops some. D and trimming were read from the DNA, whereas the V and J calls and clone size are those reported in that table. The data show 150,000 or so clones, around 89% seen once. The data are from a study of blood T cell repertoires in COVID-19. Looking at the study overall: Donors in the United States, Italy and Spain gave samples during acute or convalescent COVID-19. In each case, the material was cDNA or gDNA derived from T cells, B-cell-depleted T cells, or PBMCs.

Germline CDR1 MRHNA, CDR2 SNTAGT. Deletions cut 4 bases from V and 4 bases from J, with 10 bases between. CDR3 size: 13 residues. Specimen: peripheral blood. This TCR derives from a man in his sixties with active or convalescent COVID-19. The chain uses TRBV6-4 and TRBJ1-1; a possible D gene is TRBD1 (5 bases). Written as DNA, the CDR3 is TGTGCCAGCAGTGCTATGGGGGGCACTGAAGCTTTCTTT. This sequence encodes CASSAMGGTEAFF.